The T cell receptor beta chain described here comes from a study of T and B cells in COVID-19 patients. As for the study in general: Blood was sampled from COVID-19 patients who were either actively infected or recovered. Critical illness requiring mechanical ventilation or extracorporeal membrane oxygenation affected 12 of 20 active-infection patients. About 90% of the roughly 20 active-infection patients had comorbidities associated with unfavorable COVID-19 outcome.

Each TRB amplification used roughly 230-550 ng of genomic DNA from blood. TRB rearrangements were amplified by multiplex PCR with BIOMED2 TRB-A/B primers. In TCRdb, the multiplex PCR reads were re-called with MiXCR into one record per CDR3 protein. The data contain approximately 3,000 distinct CDR3 sequences, approximately 22% of them singletons. Trimming removed 4 bases from V and 14 bases from J, with 14 bases in between. This CDR3 region has 11 residues. The V gene is TRBV12-3 or TRBV12-4, the J gene TRBJ1-2, with a weak D call TRBD1 (5 bases). The origin of this receptor is a human donor with active COVID-19. The sequenced sample was blood. The CDR3, as DNA: TGTGCCAGCAGTTCGGGAGGGGCGGAAACCTTC. It specifies CASSSGGAETF.